This TCR beta chain was captured by sequencing in a study of radiation and T cells in renal cell carcinoma. Study-wide results and limits: In blood, top tumor clones expanded by 2 weeks, shrinking by 4.

Libraries were prepared by immunoSEQ multiplex PCR; TCRdb keeps only in-frame clonotypes and omits some of them. The table shows approximately 100,000 clones, with roughly 90% occurring only once. Details on this clone: The antigen is not known.

Trimming removed 6 bases from V and 5 bases from J, with 7 bases in between. CDR3 length: 12 amino acids. CDR1 MNHNS and CDR2 SASEGT come from the germline V gene. As for time point: baseline pretreatment blood. Treatment: 15 Gy SBRT to primary tumor, nephrectomy 4 weeks later. The patient's renal cell carcinoma had clear cell pathology. The sequencing here drew on blood, taken from a patient whose treatment included radiotherapy and nephrectomy. The chain joins TRBV6-1 to TRBJ1-4; D remains unclear. The TCR sequence derives from a middle-aged man with renal cell carcinoma. The CDR3 sequence is CASSRGNEKLFF. CDR3 DNA: TGTGCCAGCAGCCGCGGGAATGAAAAACTGTTTTTT.